Following are 5 T cell receptor beta chains from one sample sequenced in a study of T cell clones after liver transplantation. The data were produced by immunoSEQ multiplex PCR, yet TCRdb's version contains in-frame clones alone and is incomplete. The sample includes 15,000 or so clones, approximately 82% of them seen just once. The sample was CD8+ T cells from blood, taken 45 to 50 months after liver transplant. All receptors come from a human patient who received a liver transplant. The T cells may come from the graft donor.

The V and J genes are TRBV7-8 and TRBJ2-3; possibly TRBD1 or TRBD2 for D (7 bases each). CDR1 SGHVS and CDR2 FQNEAQ come from the germline V gene. V was clipped by 1 base and J by 1 base, with 12 bases between them. The CDR3 consists of 16 residues. CDR3 in amino acids: CASSLEAGGGTDTQYF. The CDR3, as DNA: TGTGCCAGCAGCTTAGAAGCAGGGGGGGGCACAGATACGCAGTATTTT.

This clone was counted only a few times. V is TRBV19 and J is TRBJ2-2; no firm D call. Trimming removed 9 bases from V and 0 bases from J, with 8 bases in between. Germline-derived CDR1 and CDR2 are LNHDA and SQIVND (reference sequence). The CDR3 sequence is 13 residues long. The CDR3 DNA sequence: TGTGCCAGCGACATGTCGAACACCGGGGAGCTGTTTTTT. It yields the protein CASDMSNTGELFF.

This clone was detected a few times. This rearrangement joins TRBV7-2 to TRBJ2-2; 10 bases fit TRBD2. With 3 bases clipped from V and 7 bases from J, the junction kept 8 bases outside the gene matches. This CDR3 contains 16 residues. Germline loops: CDR1 SGHTA, CDR2 FQGNSA. This chain's CDR3 is CASSFPTSGAFGELFF. CDR3 nucleotide sequence: TGTGCCAGCAGCTTCCCCACTAGCGGGGCGTTCGGGGAGCTGTTTTTT.

This chain uses TRBV7-9 with TRBJ2-7, with unresolved D. The CDR3 has 13 amino acids. Germline CDR1 is SEHNR and CDR2 is FQNEAQ (reference sequence). V lost 2 bases to trimming and J lost 3 bases, with 8 bases between them. CDR3 bases: TGTGCCAGCAGCTTACCCGACGGCTACGAGCAGTACTTC. It yields the protein CASSLPDGYEQYF.

This chain joins TRBV6-5 and TRBJ2-5; D call uncertain. Germline-derived CDR1 and CDR2 are MNHEY and SVGAGI. V was pared by 0 bases and J by 5 bases, with 13 bases between. CDR3 size: 15 residues. CDR3 sequence (DNA): TGTGCCAGCAGTTACTCGAAGTATAACTCTGAGACCCAGTACTTC. Translated: CASSYSKYNSETQYF.